These 2 T cell receptor beta chains share one sample of origin, sequenced in a study of cytomegalovirus exposure and HLA in healthy donors. PCR used 60 Vbeta primers and 13 Jbeta primers. Using immunoSEQ multiplex PCR, the repertoire was profiled, and TCRdb retains in-frame clones only, with some absent. The table records about 140,000 clones, approximately 80% of them present only once. Sequencing was done on a sample of PBMCs. The receptors originated from a male donor in good health and CMV-seronegative.

This chain links TRBV6-5 with TRBJ1-1; 8 bases map to TRBD1. The germline V gene has CDR1 MNHEY and CDR2 SVGAGI. J lost 4 bases, V lost 4 bases, and 11 bases had no gene match. This CDR3 contains 16 residues. The DNA of the CDR3 is TGTGCCAGCAGTTCCCAAAGGACAGGGACCCCCACTGAAGCTTTCTTT. Its protein product is CASSSQRTGTPTEAFF.

The chain links TRBV11-1 to TRBJ1-6; no clear D. Germline CDR1 SGHAT, CDR2 FQDESV (reference sequence). Trimming shortened V by 0 bases and J by 8 bases, and 14 bases separated the two germline ends. The CDR3 contains 16 residues. The CDR3 loop reads CASSLARVPVYSPLHF. For the CDR3, the DNA is TGTGCCAGCAGCTTAGCGCGAGTTCCCGTGTATTCACCCCTCCACTTT.